A selection of T cell receptor beta chains follows, all from one sample in a study of PD-L1 blockade in urothelial cancer. TCRdb keeps only in-frame clones here, not all; method: immunoSEQ multiplex PCR. The sample holds some 48,000 clones, about 86% seen once. The material sequenced was PBMCs, taken around atezolizumab (anti-PD-L1) treatment. The origin of the receptors is a man aged 60 to 69 with urothelial cancer. The CDR3 runs from the conserved cysteine through the conserved F or W. The D gene is left open where the match is weak. Clone size is not always given. Where it is, it says once, few, many or a class for expanded clones.

J gene,D gene,V gene,clone size,CDR3 DNA,CDR3 protein
TRBJ1-5,.,TRBV30,.,TGTGCCTGGAGTGTACAGGTCACTCGTATCGGCAATCAGCCCCAGCATTTT,CAWSVQVTRIGNQPQHF
TRBJ1-4,.,TRBV7-8,.,TGTGCCAGCAGCCGAAGGACTGTAGGAGAAAAACTGTTTTTT,CASSRRTVGEKLFF
TRBJ2-5,.,TRBV11-3,.,TGTGCCAGCAGCTTAATTAGAGGGGGGGATCAAGAGACCCAGTACTTC,CASSLIRGGDQETQYF
TRBJ2-1,TRBD2,TRBV18,.,TGTGCCAGCTCAAACCTACTAGCGGACTCCTACAATGAGCAGTTCTTC,CASSNLLADSYNEQFF
TRBJ2-7,TRBD2,TRBV7-2,.,TGTGCCAGCAGCCCGACGGGGGGATTTAGCTCCTACGAGCAGTACTTC,CASSPTGGFSSYEQYF
TRBJ2-5,TRBD2,TRBV7-3,.,TGTGCCAGCAGCTTAGCGGGGGGTCTCCAAGAGACCCAGTACTTC,CASSLAGGLQETQYF
TRBJ2-5,.,TRBV5-1,.,TGCGCCAGCAGCTTGGAGGCATCGCGGGAGACCCAGTACTTC,CASSLEASRETQYF
TRBJ1-2,.,TRBV4-3,.,TGCGCCAGCAGCCAAGACACTTGGGGGGTAGGAGATGGCTACACCTTC,CASSQDTWGVGDGYTF
TRBJ2-2,TRBD2,TRBV28,.,TGTGCCAGCAGTTGGCGGGGGGGCCCCGGGGAGCTGTTTTTT,CASSWRGGPGELFF
TRBJ2-3,.,TRBV11-2,.,TGTGCCAGCAGCTTAGGTAGAGGAGCGGGCCTCCCAGATACGCAGTATTTT,CASSLGRGAGLPDTQYF
TRBJ2-2,TRBD1,TRBV7-9,.,TGTGCCAGCAGCCCACCAGGGGGATTAATACTCGCCGGGGAGCTGTTTTTT,CASSPPGGLILAGELFF
TRBJ2-2,TRBD2,TRBV7-6,.,TGTGCCAGCAGCTTAGGAGTAGCGGGGGTGAACACCGGGGAGCTGTTTTTT,CASSLGVAGVNTGELFF
TRBJ2-7,TRBD2,TRBV30,once,TGTGCCTGGAGTGAAGAATACCCTCGTAGCGGGGGCCCGGTCTGGTCCGAGCAGTACTTC,CAWSEEYPRSGGPVWSEQYF
TRBJ2-3,TRBD2,TRBV5-5,few,TGTGCCAGCAGCCTATTGACTAGCGGGGGGGGCACAGATACGCAGTATTTT,CASSLLTSGGGTDTQYF
TRBJ2-1,TRBD1,TRBV6-5,.,TGTGCCAGCAGTCGCACAGGGGGCTTCTACAATGAGCAGTTCTTC,CASSRTGGFYNEQFF
TRBJ1-3,TRBD1,TRBV28,.,TGTGCCAGCAGTACTGAGAGCAGGGGGATCACTGGAAACACCATATATTTT,CASSTESRGITGNTIYF
TRBJ2-6,TRBD1,TRBV30,.,TGTGCCTGGGGGGAGGGACAGGGTGGGGCCAACGTCCTGACTTTC,CAWGEGQGGANVLTF
TRBJ2-7,TRBD2,TRBV6-1,.,TGTGCCAGCAGTGGACTAGCGGGGGGTGGCGAGCAGTACTTC,CASSGLAGGGEQYF
TRBJ2-2,TRBD1,TRBV5-4,.,TGTGCCAGCAGCTTGGGGGACAGGGGAGGTACCGGGGAGCTGTTTTTT,CASSLGDRGGTGELFF
TRBJ1-5,.,TRBV12-1,.,TGTGCCAGCAGCTTTGCAGGGGATAGCAATCAGCCCCAGCATTTT,CASSFAGDSNQPQHF
TRBJ2-7,.,TRBV6-5,once,TGTGCCAGCAGCGGCGGCTCAGGGGGGTCCTACGAGCAGTACTTC,CASSGGSGGSYEQYF
TRBJ2-5,.,TRBV13,once,TGTGCCAGCAGCTCGTGGACAGCCCAAGAGACCCAGTACTTC,CASSSWTAQETQYF
TRBJ2-7,TRBD2,TRBV28,.,TGTGCCAGCACCTACTCGACGGGGGGTCTTCGCGAGCAGTACTTC,CASTYSTGGLREQYF
TRBJ2-7,.,TRBV28,.,TGTGCCAGCAGCTCCAACCACCTGGGGGCTTCCTACGAGCAGTACTTC,CASSSNHLGASYEQYF
TRBJ2-4,.,TRBV2,once,TGTGCCAGCAGAGATGCACTGGGGGGAAACATTCAGTACTTC,CASRDALGGNIQYF
TRBJ1-3,.,TRBV30,few,TGTGCCTGGATGAGGGTTGAGGTTGGAAACACCATATATTTT,CAWMRVEVGNTIYF
TRBJ1-1,.,TRBV6-6,few,TGTGCCAGCAGTGTCCTAGCGAGGACTGAAGCTTTCTTT,CASSVLARTEAFF
TRBJ1-1,.,TRBV6-6,.,TGTGCCAGCAGTTACTCGGCAGTTAAGAACACTGAAGCTTTCTTT,CASSYSAVKNTEAFF
TRBJ2-7,.,TRBV19,once,TGTGCCAGTAGTATCTCCCCGGTCTCCTACGAGCAGTACTTC,CASSISPVSYEQYF
TRBJ2-5,.,TRBV6-5,once,TGTGCCAGCAGTTACGAGCAGGGGTTGCAGACCCAGTACTTC,CASSYEQGLQTQYF
TRBJ2-1,TRBD1,TRBV18,.,TGTGCCAGCTCACCAAAGGGGGCTGATCAGTTCTTC,CASSPKGADQFF
TRBJ1-4,TRBD1,TRBV5-1,.,TGCGCCAGCAGCCAAGAAGCAATACAGGGGTTTGGCGAAAAACTGTTTTTT,CASSQEAIQGFGEKLFF
TRBJ1-1,.,TRBV6-5,.,TGTGCCAGCAGGGACAGAGCCACTGAAGCTTTCTTT,CASRDRATEAFF